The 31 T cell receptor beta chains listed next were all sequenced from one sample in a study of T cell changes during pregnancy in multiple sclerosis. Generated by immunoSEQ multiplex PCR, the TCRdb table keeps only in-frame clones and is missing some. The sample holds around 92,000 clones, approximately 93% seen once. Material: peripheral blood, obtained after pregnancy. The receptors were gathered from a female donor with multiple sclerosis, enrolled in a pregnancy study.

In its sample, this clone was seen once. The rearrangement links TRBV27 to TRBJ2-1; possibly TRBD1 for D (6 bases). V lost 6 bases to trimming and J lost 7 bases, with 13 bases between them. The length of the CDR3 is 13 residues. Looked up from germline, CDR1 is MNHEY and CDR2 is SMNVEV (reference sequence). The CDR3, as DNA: TGTGCCAGCAGGGGATACAGGGCAAATGAGCAGTTCTTC. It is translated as CASRGYRANEQFF.

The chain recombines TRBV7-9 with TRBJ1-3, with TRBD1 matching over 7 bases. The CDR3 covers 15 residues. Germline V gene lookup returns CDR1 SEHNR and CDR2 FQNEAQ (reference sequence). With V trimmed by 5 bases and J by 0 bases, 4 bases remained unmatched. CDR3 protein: CASSPGQYSGNTIYF. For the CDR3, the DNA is TGTGCCAGCAGCCCGGGACAGTACTCTGGAAACACCATATATTTT.

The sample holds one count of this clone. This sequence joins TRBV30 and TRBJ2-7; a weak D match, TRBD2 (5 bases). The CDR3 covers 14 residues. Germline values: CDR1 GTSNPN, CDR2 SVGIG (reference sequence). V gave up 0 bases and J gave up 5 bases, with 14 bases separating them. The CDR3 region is CAWSVRLAPHEQYF. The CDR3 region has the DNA TGTGCCTGGAGTGTACGGCTAGCTCCCCACGAGCAGTACTTC. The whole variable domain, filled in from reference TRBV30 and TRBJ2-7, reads SQTIHQWPATLVQPVGSPLSLECTVEGTSNPNLYWYRQAAGRGLQLLFYSVGIGQISSEVPQNLSASRPQDRQFILSSKKLLLSDSGFYLCAWSVRLAPHEQYFGPGTRLTVT.

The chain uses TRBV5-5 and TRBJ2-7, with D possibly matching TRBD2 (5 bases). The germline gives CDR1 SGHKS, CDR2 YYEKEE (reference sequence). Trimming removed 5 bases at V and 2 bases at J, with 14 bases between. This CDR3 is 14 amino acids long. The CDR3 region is CASRAALAPYEQYF. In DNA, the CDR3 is TGTGCCAGCAGAGCGGCCCTAGCCCCCTACGAGCAGTACTTC.

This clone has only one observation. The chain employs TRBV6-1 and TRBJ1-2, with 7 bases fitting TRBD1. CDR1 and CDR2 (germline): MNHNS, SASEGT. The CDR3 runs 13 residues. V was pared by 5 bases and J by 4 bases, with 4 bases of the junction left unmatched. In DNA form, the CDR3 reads TGTGCCAGCAGTCCTAGGGGGCCCTATGGCTACACCTTC. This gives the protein CASSPRGPYGYTF.

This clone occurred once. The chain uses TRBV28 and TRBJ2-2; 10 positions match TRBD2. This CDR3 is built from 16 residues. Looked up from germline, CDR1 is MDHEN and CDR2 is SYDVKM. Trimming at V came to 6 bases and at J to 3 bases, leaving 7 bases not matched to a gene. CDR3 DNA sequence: TGTGCCAGCAGCCTAAGGGGACTAGCGTACACCGGGGAGCTGTTTTTT. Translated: CASSLRGLAYTGELFF.

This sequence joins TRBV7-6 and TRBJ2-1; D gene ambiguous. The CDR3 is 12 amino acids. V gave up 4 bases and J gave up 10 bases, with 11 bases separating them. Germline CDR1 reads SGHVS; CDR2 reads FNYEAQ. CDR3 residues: CASSSPVREQFF. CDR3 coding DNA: TGTGCCAGCAGCTCCCCGGTGCGGGAGCAGTTCTTC.

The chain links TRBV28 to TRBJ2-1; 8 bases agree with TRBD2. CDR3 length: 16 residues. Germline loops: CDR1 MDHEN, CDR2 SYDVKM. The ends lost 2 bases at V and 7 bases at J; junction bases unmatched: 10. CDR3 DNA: TGTGCCAGCAGTTTAATCGGGCAGCGGGAGAAAAATGAGCAGTTCTTC. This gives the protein CASSLIGQREKNEQFF.

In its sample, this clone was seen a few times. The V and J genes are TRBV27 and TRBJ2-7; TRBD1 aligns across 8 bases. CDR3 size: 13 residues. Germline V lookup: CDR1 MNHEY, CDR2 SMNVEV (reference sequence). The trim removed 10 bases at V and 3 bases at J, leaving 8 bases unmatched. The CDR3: CATSQGAFYEQYF. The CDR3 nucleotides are TGTGCCACTTCCCAGGGGGCGTTCTACGAGCAGTACTTC.

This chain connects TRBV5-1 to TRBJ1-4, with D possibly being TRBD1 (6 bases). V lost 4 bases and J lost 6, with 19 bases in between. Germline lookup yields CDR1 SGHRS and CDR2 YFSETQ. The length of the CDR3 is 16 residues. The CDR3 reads CASSPFGAGEDEKLFF. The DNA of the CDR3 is TGCGCCAGCAGCCCCTTCGGGGCAGGGGAAGATGAAAAACTGTTTTTT.

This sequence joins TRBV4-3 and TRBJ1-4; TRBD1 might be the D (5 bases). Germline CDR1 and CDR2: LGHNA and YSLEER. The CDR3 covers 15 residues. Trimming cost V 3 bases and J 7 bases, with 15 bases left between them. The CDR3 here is CASSQLTGTGEKLFF. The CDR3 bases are TGCGCCAGCAGCCAGTTAACAGGAACGGGTGAAAAACTGTTTTTT.

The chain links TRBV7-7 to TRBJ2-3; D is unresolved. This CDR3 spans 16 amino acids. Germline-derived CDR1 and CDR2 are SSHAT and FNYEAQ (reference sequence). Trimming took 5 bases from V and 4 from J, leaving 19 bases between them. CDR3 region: CASSPLTVLGADTQYF. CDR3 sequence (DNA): TGTGCCAGCAGCCCACTAACGGTACTCGGAGCAGATACGCAGTATTTT.

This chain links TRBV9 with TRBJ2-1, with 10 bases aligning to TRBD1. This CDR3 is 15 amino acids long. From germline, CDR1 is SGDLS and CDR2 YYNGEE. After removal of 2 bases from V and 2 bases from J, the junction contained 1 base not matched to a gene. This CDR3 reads CASSVGTGAYNEQFF. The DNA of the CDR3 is TGTGCCAGCAGCGTGGGGACAGGGGCCTACAATGAGCAGTTCTTC.

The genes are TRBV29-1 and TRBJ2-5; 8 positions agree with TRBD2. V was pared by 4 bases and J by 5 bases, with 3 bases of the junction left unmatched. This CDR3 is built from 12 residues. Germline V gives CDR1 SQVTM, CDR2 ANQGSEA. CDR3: CSVVREDETQYF. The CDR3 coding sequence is TGCAGCGTTGTGCGGGAGGACGAGACCCAGTACTTC.

This chain's CDR3 is CASSVSIGNTIYF. CDR3 coding DNA: TGTGCCAGCAGCGTGAGCATTGGAAACACCATATATTTT. This chain links TRBV11-2 with TRBJ1-3; D call uncertain. The CDR3 covers 13 residues. V gave up 5 bases and J gave up 3 bases, with 8 bases separating them. Germline lookup yields CDR1 SGHAT and CDR2 FQNNGV.

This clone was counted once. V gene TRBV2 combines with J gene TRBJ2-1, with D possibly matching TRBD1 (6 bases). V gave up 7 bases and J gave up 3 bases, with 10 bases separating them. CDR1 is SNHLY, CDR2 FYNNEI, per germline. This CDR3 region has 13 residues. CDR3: CASTHRDYNEQFF. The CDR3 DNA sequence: TGTGCCAGCACCCACAGGGACTACAATGAGCAGTTCTTC.

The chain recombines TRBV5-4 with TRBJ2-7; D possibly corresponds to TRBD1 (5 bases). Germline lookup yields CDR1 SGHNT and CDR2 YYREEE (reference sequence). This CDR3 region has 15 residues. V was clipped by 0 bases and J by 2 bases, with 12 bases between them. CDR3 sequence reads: CASSLGAGRAYEQYF. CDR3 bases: TGTGCCAGCAGCTTGGGTGCTGGCAGGGCCTACGAGCAGTACTTC.

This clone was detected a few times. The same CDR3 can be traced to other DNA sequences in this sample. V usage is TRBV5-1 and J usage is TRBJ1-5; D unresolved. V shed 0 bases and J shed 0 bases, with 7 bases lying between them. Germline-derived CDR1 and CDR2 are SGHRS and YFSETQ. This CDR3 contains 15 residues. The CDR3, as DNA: TGCGCCAGCAGCTTGGGAGGTTATAGCAATCAGCCCCAGCATTTT. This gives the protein CASSLGGYSNQPQHF.

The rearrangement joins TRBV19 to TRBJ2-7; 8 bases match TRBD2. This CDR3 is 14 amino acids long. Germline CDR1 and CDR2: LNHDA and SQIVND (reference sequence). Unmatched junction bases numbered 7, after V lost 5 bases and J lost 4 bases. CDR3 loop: CASSAGGPQYEQYF. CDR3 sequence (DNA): TGTGCCAGTAGTGCGGGAGGTCCCCAATACGAGCAGTACTTC.

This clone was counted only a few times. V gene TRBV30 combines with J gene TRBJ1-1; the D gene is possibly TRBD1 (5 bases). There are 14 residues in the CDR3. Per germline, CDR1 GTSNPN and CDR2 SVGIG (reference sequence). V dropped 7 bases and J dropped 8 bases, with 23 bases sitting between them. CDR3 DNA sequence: TGTGCCTCTACCGGGGGAGGTTGGTCTGGAGAAGCTTTCTTT. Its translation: CASTGGGWSGEAFF. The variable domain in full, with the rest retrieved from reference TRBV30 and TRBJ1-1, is SQTIHQWPATLVQPVGSPLSLECTVEGTSNPNLYWYRQAAGRGLQLLFYSVGIGQISSEVPQNLSASRPQDRQFILSSKKLLLSDSGFYLCASTGGGWSGEAFFGQGTRLTVV.

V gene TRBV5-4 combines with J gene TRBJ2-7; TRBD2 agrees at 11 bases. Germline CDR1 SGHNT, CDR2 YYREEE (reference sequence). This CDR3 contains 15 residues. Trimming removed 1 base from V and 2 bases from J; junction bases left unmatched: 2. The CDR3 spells CASSLIAGGPYEQYF. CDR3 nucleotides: TGTGCCAGCAGCTTGATAGCGGGAGGGCCCTACGAGCAGTACTTC. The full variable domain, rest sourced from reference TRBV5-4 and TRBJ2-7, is ETGVTQSPTHLIKTRGQQVTLRCSSQSGHNTVSWYQQALGQGPQFIFQYYREEENGRGNFPPRFSGLQFPNYSSELNVNALELDDSALYLCASSLIAGGPYEQYFGPGTRLTVT.

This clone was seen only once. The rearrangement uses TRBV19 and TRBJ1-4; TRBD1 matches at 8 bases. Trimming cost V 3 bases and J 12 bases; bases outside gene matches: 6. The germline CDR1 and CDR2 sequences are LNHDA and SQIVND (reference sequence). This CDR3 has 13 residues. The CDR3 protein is CASSIGQGRELFF. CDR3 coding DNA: TGTGCCAGTAGTATTGGACAGGGTCGGGAACTGTTTTTT.

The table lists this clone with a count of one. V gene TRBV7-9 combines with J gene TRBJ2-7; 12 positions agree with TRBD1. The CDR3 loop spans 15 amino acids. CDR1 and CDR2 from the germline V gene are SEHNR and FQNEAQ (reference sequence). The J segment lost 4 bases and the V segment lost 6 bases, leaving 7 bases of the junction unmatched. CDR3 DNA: TGTGCCAGCAGTTTGGGACAGGGGGCGATTTACGAGCAGTACTTC. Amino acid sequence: CASSLGQGAIYEQYF.

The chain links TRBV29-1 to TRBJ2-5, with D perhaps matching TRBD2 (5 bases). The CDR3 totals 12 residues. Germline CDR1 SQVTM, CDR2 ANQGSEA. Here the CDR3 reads CSVLLGRQTQYF. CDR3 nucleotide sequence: TGCAGTGTACTTTTGGGGAGACAGACCCAGTACTTC.

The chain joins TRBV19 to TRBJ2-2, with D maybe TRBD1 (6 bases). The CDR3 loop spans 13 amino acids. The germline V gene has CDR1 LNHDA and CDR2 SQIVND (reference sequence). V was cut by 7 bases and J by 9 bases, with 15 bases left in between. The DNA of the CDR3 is TGTGCCAGTACCGCAACACAGGGCCGGGAGCTGTTTTTT. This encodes CASTATQGRELFF.

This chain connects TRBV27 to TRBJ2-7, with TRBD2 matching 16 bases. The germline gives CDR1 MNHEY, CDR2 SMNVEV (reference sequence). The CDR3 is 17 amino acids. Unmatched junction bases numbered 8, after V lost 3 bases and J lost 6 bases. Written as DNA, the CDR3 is TGTGCCAGCAGTTTCCCGGGACTAGCGGGAGGGCCGGGCGAGCAGTACTTC. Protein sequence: CASSFPGLAGGPGEQYF.

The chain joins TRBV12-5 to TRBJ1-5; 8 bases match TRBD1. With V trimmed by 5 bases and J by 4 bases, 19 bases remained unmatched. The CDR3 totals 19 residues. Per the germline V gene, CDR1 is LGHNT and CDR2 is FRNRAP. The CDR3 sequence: CASGPWELRQGSWNQPQHF. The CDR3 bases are TGTGCTAGTGGTCCGTGGGAACTGAGACAGGGGAGTTGGAATCAGCCCCAGCATTTT. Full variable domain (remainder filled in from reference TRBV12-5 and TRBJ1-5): DARVTQTPRHKVTEMGQEVTMRCQPILGHNTVFWYRQTMMQGLELLAYFRNRAPLDDSGMPKDRFSAEMPDATLATLKIQPSEPRDSAVYFCASGPWELRQGSWNQPQHFGDGTRLSIL.

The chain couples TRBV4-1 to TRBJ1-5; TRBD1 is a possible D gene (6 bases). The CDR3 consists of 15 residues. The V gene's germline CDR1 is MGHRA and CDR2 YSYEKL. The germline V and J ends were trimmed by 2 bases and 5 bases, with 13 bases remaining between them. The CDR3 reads CASSQSLQGYQPQHF. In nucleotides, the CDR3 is TGCGCCAGCAGCCAATCACTACAGGGATATCAGCCCCAGCATTTT.

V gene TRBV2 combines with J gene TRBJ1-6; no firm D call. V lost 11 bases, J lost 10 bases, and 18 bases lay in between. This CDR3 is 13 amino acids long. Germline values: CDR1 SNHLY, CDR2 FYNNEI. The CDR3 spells CARGESPRSPLHF. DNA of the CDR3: TGTGCCCGGGGAGAGAGCCCCAGGTCACCCCTCCACTTT.

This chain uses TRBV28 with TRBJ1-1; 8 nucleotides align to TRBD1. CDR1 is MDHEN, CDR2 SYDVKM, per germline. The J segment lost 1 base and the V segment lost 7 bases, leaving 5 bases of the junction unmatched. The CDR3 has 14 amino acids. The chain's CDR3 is CASMQGASNTEAFF. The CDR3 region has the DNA TGTGCCAGCATGCAGGGGGCGTCGAACACTGAAGCTTTCTTT.

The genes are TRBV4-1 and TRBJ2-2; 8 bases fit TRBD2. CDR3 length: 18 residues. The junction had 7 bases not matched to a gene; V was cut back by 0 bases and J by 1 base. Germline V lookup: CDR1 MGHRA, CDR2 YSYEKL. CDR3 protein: CASSQDSGAKGNTGELFF. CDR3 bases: TGCGCCAGCAGCCAAGATAGCGGGGCTAAGGGGAACACCGGGGAGCTGTTTTTT.